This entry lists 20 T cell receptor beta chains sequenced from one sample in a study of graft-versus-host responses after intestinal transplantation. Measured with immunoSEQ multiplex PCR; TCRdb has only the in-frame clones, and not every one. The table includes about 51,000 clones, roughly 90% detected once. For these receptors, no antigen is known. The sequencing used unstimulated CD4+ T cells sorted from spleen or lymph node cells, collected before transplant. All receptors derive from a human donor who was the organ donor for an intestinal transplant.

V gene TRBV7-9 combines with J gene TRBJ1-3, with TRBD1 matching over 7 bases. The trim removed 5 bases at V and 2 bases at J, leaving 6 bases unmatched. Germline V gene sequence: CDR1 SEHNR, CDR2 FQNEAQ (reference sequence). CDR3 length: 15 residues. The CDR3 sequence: CASSQWTGPGNTIYF. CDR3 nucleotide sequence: TGTGCCAGCAGCCAATGGACAGGCCCTGGAAACACCATATATTTT. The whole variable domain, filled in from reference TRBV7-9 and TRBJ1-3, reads DTGVSQNPRHKITKRGQNVTFRCDPISEHNRLYWYRQTLGQGPEFLTYFQNEAQLEKSRLLSDRFSAERPKGSFSTLEIQRTEQGDSAMYLCASSQWTGPGNTIYFGEGSWLTVV.

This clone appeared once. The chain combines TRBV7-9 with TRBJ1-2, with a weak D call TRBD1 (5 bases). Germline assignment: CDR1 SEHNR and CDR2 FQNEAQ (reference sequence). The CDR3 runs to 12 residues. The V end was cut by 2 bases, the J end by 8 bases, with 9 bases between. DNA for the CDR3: TGTGCCAGCAGCTTACAGGGAGGCGGCTACACCTTC. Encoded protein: CASSLQGGGYTF.

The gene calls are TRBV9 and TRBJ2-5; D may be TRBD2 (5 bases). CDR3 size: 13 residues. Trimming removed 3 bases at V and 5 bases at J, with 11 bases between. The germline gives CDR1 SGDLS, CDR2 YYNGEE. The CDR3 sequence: CASSDPGGETQYF. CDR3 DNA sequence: TGTGCCAGCAGCGACCCCGGCGGGGAGACCCAGTACTTC.

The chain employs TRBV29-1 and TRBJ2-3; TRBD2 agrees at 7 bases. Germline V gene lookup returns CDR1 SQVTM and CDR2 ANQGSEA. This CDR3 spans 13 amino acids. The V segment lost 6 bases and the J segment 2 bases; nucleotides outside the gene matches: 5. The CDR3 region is CSVWDYTTDTQYF. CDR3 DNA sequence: TGCAGCGTCTGGGACTATACCACAGATACGCAGTATTTT.

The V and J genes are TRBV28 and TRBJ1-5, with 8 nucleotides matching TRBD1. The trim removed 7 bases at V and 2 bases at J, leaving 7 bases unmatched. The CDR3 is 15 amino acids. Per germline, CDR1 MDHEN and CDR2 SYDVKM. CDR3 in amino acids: CASKPDRVGNQPQHF. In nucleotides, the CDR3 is TGTGCCAGCAAACCGGACAGGGTTGGCAATCAGCCCCAGCATTTT.

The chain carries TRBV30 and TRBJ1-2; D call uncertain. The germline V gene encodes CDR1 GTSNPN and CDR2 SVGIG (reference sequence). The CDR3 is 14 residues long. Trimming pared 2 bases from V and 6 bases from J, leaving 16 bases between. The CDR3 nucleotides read TGTGCCTGGAGTTTGGCGCGGAGTTTGAATGGCTACACCTTC. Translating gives CAWSLARSLNGYTF.

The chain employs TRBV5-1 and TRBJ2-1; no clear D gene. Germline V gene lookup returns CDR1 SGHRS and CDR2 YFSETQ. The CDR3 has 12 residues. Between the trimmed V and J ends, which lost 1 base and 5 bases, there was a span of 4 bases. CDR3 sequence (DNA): TGCGCCAGCAGCTTGCCCAACAATGAGCAGTTCTTC. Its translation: CASSLPNNEQFF. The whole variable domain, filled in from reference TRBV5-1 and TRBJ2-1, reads KAGVTQTPRYLIKTRGQQVTLSCSPISGHRSVSWYQQTPGQGLQFLFEYFSETQRNKGNFPGRFSGRQFSNSRSEMNVSTLELGDSALYLCASSLPNNEQFFGPGTRLTVL.

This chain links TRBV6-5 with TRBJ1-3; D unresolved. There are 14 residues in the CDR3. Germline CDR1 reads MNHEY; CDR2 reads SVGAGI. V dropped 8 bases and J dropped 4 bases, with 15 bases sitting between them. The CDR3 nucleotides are TGTGCCAGCGGCCGTGGAGGGAAGGGAAACACCATATATTTT. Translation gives CASGRGGKGNTIYF.

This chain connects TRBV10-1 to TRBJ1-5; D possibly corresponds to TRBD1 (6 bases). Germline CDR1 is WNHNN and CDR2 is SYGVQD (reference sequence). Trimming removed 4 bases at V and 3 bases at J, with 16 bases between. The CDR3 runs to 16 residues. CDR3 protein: CASSVPSDRYNQPQHF. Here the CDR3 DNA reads TGCGCCAGCAGTGTGCCCTCCGACAGGTACAATCAGCCCCAGCATTTT.

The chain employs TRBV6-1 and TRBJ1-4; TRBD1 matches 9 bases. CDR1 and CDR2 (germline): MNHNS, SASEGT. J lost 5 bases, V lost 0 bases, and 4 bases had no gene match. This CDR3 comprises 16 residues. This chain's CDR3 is CASSEAPTGGNEKLFF. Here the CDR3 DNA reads TGTGCCAGCAGTGAAGCGCCGACAGGGGGGAATGAAAAACTGTTTTTT.

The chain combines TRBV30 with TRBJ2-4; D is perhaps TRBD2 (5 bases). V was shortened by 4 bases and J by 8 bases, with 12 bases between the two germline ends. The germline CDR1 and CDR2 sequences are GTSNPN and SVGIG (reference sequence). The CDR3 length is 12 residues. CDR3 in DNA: TGTGCCTGGAACCGTCCCGGGGACATTCAGTACTTC. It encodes CAWNRPGDIQYF.

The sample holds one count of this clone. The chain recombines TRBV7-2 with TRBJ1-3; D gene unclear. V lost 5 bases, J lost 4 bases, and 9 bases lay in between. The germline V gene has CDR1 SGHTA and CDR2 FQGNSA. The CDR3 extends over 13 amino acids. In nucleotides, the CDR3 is TGTGCCAGCAGCCCTACTCCCGGAAACACCATATATTTT. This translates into CASSPTPGNTIYF.

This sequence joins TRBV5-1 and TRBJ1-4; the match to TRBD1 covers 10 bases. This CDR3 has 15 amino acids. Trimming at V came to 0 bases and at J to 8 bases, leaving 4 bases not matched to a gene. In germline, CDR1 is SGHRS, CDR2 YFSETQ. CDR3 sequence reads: CASSLEGTGVEKLFF. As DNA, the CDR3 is TGCGCCAGCAGCTTGGAGGGGACAGGGGTCGAAAAACTGTTTTTT.

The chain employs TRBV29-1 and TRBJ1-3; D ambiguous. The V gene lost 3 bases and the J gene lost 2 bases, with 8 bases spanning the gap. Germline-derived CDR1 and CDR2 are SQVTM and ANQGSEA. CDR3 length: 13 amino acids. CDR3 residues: CSVEAEPGNTIYF. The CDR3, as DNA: TGCAGCGTTGAGGCGGAGCCTGGAAACACCATATATTTT. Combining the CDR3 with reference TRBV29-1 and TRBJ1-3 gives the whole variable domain SAVISQKPSRDICQRGTSLTIQCQVDSQVTMMFWYRQQPGQSLTLIATANQGSEATYESGFVIDKFPISRPNLTFSTLTVSNMSPEDSSIYLCSVEAEPGNTIYFGEGSWLTVV.

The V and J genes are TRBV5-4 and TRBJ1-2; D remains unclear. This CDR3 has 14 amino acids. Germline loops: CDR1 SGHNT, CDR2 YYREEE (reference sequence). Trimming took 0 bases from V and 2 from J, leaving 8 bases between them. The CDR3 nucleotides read TGTGCCAGCAGCTTGGATCCGGGAAACTATGGCTACACCTTC. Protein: CASSLDPGNYGYTF.

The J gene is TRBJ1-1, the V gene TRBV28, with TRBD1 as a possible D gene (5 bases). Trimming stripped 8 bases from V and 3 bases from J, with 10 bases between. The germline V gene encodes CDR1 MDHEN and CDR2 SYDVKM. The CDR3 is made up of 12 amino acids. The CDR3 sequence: CASLDRDTEAFF. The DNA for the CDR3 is TGTGCCAGCCTCGACAGAGACACTGAAGCTTTCTTT. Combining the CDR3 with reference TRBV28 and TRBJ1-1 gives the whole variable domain DVKVTQSSRYLVKRTGEKVFLECVQDMDHENMFWYRQDPGLGLRLIYFSYDVKMKEKGDIPEGYSVSREKKERFSLILESASTNQTSMYLCASLDRDTEAFFGQGTRLTVV.

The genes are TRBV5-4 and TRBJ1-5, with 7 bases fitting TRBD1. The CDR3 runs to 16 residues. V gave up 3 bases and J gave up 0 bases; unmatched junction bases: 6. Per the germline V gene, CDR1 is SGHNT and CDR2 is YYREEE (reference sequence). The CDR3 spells CASSSWTGNSNQPQHF. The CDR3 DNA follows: TGTGCCAGCAGCTCCTGGACAGGAAATAGCAATCAGCCCCAGCATTTT.

DNA for the CDR3: TGTGCCAGCTCACCCAGGACAGGGGACGGGAACTATGGCTACACCTTC. It encodes CASSPRTGDGNYGYTF. The chain employs TRBV18 and TRBJ1-2; 9 bases are a match to TRBD1. Germline V gene lookup returns CDR1 KGHSH and CDR2 LQKENI. V dropped 3 bases and J dropped 2; count of bases not matched to a gene: 7. There are 16 residues in the CDR3. The complete variable domain, with remaining parts taken from reference TRBV18 and TRBJ1-2, reads NAGVMQNPRHLVRRRGQEARLRCSPMKGHSHVYWYRQLPEEGLKFMVYLQKENIIDESGMPKERFSAEFPKEGPSILRIQQVVRGDSAAYFCASSPRTGDGNYGYTFGSGTRLTVV.

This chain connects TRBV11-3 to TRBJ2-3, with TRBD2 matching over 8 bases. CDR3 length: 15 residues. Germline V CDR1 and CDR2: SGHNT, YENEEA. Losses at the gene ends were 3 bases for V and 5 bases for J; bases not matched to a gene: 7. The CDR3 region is CASSLGAGEGDTQYF. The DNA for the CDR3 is TGTGCCAGCAGCTTGGGAGCGGGAGAGGGAGATACGCAGTATTTT.

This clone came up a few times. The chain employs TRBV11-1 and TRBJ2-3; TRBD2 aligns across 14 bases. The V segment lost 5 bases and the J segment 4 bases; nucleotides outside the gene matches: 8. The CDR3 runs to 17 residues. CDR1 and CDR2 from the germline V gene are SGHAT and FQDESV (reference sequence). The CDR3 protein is CASSLGTSGSGADTQYF. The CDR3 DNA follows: TGTGCCAGCAGCCTTGGGACTAGCGGGAGTGGGGCAGATACGCAGTATTTT.